The 5 T cell receptor beta chains below come from one sample, sequenced in a study of T cell changes during pregnancy in multiple sclerosis. Here immunoSEQ multiplex PCR was the method, and the copy in TCRdb shows in-frame clones only, minus some. The sample consists of roughly 35,000 clones, roughly 90% of them appearing once. Material: CD8+ T cells from peripheral blood mononuclear cells, obtained after pregnancy. These receptors came from a female donor with multiple sclerosis, enrolled in a pregnancy study.

V and J are TRBV29-1 and TRBJ1-1, with 8 bases aligning to TRBD1. The V gene end was trimmed by 4 bases and the J gene end by 1 base; junction bases not matched to a gene: 14. The CDR3 runs 17 residues. Germline V CDR1 and CDR2: SQVTM, ANQGSEA. CDR3: CSVGGSGTGDRNTEAFF. For the CDR3, the DNA is TGCAGCGTTGGAGGTTCCGGGACAGGTGACCGGAACACTGAAGCTTTCTTT.

The V call is TRBV2, the J call TRBJ2-7; 9 bases align to TRBD1. Looked up from germline, CDR1 is SNHLY and CDR2 is FYNNEI. V was pared by 2 bases and J by 7 bases, with 9 bases of the junction left unmatched. CDR3 size: 15 residues. CDR3 amino acids: CASSELRDRVIEQYF. Written as DNA, the CDR3 is TGTGCCAGCAGTGAACTCCGGGACAGGGTAATTGAGCAGTACTTC.

Only one count was recorded for this clone. The rearrangement uses TRBV15 and TRBJ1-5; unclear D gene. This CDR3 comprises 12 residues. In germline, CDR1 is LNHNV, CDR2 YYDKDF (reference sequence). Trimming left V 3 bases short and J 6 bases short, with 6 bases between. The CDR3 spells CATSSGSQPQHF. Here the CDR3 DNA reads TGTGCCACCAGCAGCGGTTCTCAGCCCCAGCATTTT.

The chain joins TRBV2 to TRBJ2-7, with 10 bases matching TRBD1. The junction had 6 bases not matched to a gene; V was cut back by 2 bases and J by 2 bases. Germline CDR1 SNHLY, CDR2 FYNNEI. The CDR3 is 16 amino acids. CDR3 region: CASSESPGTGAYEQYF. The CDR3 bases are TGTGCCAGCAGTGAATCCCCCGGGACAGGGGCCTACGAGCAGTACTTC.

This rearrangement joins TRBV7-2 to TRBJ2-2; 15 nucleotides align to TRBD2. Losses at the gene ends were 5 bases for V and 7 bases for J; bases not matched to a gene: 8. CDR3 length equals 17 residues. Germline assignment: CDR1 SGHTA and CDR2 FQGNSA. CDR3 loop: CASSPGLAGGEHGELFF. The CDR3 nucleotides are TGTGCCAGCAGCCCGGGACTAGCGGGAGGCGAACACGGGGAGCTGTTTTTT.